One sample yielded the 20 T cell receptor beta chains listed below, sequenced in a study of blood T cell repertoires in COVID-19. The repertoire was sequenced with immunoSEQ multiplex PCR; TCRdb's copy has only in-frame clones and lacks some. Of 390,000 or so clones listed, around 86% were seen once; the top ten hold 5% to 6%. The sequenced sample consisted of PBMCs or T cells enriched from blood (not recorded which). The source of these receptors is a woman in her fifties or sixties who had recovered from COVID-19.

The chain carries TRBV19 and TRBJ1-2; tentative D call: TRBD1 (5 bases). Germline values: CDR1 LNHDA, CDR2 SQIVND (reference sequence). Trimming cost V 4 bases and J 4 bases, with 16 bases left between them. This CDR3 has 15 amino acids. The CDR3 bases are TGTGCCAGTAGTAACCGGGATTACGGGGGCTATGGCTACACCTTC. Its protein product is CASSNRDYGGYGYTF.

The CDR3 reads CASRTLAALRNEQFF. The CDR3 DNA sequence: TGTGCCAGCCGGACACTCGCGGCGCTTCGCAATGAGCAGTTCTTC. The chain combines TRBV6-5 with TRBJ2-1, with a tentative D call TRBD1 (5 bases). The CDR3 length is 15 residues. From germline, CDR1 is MNHEY and CDR2 SVGAGI. The V end lost 8 bases, the J end lost 6 bases, and 20 bases lay between the germline ends.

V usage is TRBV7-3 and J usage is TRBJ1-1; possible D gene TRBD1, 6 bases. This CDR3 comprises 15 residues. V lost 11 bases, J lost 2 bases, and 21 bases lay in between. CDR1 and CDR2 (germline): SGHTA, FQGTGA. The DNA for the CDR3 is TGTGCCCGCAACTATAGAGGACAGAACAACACTGAAGCTTTCTTT. Translated: CARNYRGQNNTEAFF.

A few counts support this clone. CDR3 sequence reads: CASSRRTGSYNSPLHF. The CDR3 coding sequence is TGTGCCAGCAGCCGACGAACAGGATCCTATAATTCACCCCTCCACTTT. The rearrangement uses TRBV3-1 (or the pseudogene TRBV3-2) and TRBJ1-6; a possible D gene is TRBD1 (5 bases). The V gene lost 4 bases and the J gene lost 1 base, with 11 bases spanning the gap. The CDR3 consists of 16 residues. CDR1 and CDR2 (germline): LGHDT, YNNKEL (reference sequence).

The J gene is TRBJ1-5, the V gene TRBV6-5, with 10 bases fitting TRBD1. There are 15 residues in the CDR3. Germline V gene lookup returns CDR1 MNHEY and CDR2 SVGAGI. V lost 4 bases, J lost 5 bases, and 5 bases stayed unmatched. The CDR3 loop is CASSLGDRGYQPQHF. The DNA for the CDR3 is TGTGCCAGCAGTTTAGGGGACAGGGGCTATCAGCCCCAGCATTTT.

The rearrangement links TRBV19 to TRBJ2-1, with D perhaps TRBD1 (6 bases). Germline values: CDR1 LNHDA, CDR2 SQIVND (reference sequence). The CDR3 runs to 16 residues. V dropped 6 bases and J dropped 2 bases, with 17 bases sitting between them. The CDR3: CASSPTTGFPYNEQFF. The CDR3 DNA sequence: TGTGCCAGTAGCCCCACAACAGGGTTCCCCTACAATGAGCAGTTCTTC.

This clone appeared a single time. The chain joins TRBV15 to TRBJ1-4; no reliable D call. V was pared by 4 bases and J by 4 bases, with 13 bases between. The CDR3 sequence is 15 residues long. In germline, CDR1 is LNHNV, CDR2 YYDKDF (reference sequence). CDR3 sequence: CATSTRTSHNEKLFF. The CDR3 region has the DNA TGTGCCACCAGCACCAGGACTTCCCATAATGAAAAACTGTTTTTT.

The V call is TRBV11-3, the J call TRBJ1-3; 9 nucleotides align to TRBD1. V was clipped by 5 bases and J by 1 base; unmatched bases: 3. The CDR3 runs to 15 residues. Germline V gene data show CDR1 as SGHNT and CDR2 as YENEEA. The CDR3 sequence: CASSTDRGSGNTIYF. The DNA for the CDR3 is TGTGCCAGCAGCACGGACAGGGGATCTGGAAACACCATATATTTT.

The chain is built from TRBV6-5 and TRBJ1-3; D is unresolved. CDR1 MNHEY and CDR2 SVGAGI come from the germline V gene. This CDR3 has 14 amino acids. V lost 5 bases and J 2 bases, leaving 10 bases between the germline ends. The CDR3 sequence is CASSPLKTGNTIYF. The CDR3 DNA follows: TGTGCCAGCAGTCCCTTAAAAACTGGAAACACCATATATTTT.

V usage is TRBV30 and J usage is TRBJ2-7; TRBD1 might be the D (5 bases). Germline CDR1 reads GTSNPN; CDR2 reads SVGIG (reference sequence). The V end lost 3 bases, the J end lost 4 bases, and 13 bases lay between the germline ends. CDR3 size: 13 residues. The CDR3 region is CAWSYGQGYEQYF. CDR3 coding DNA: TGTGCCTGGAGCTATGGGCAGGGATACGAGCAGTACTTC.

The chain combines TRBV5-1 with TRBJ2-1; D remains ambiguous. The germline gives CDR1 SGHRS, CDR2 YFSETQ. This CDR3 comprises 13 residues. V shed 8 bases and J shed 0 bases, with 9 bases lying between them. DNA of the CDR3: TGCGCCAGGACTCGGAGCTCCTACAATGAGCAGTTCTTC. Its protein is CARTRSSYNEQFF. The full variable domain, rest sourced from reference TRBV5-1 and TRBJ2-1, is KAGVTQTPRYLIKTRGQQVTLSCSPISGHRSVSWYQQTPGQGLQFLFEYFSETQRNKGNFPGRFSGRQFSNSRSEMNVSTLELGDSALYLCARTRSSYNEQFFGPGTRLTVL.

This chain connects TRBV7-2 to TRBJ1-2, with D perhaps matching TRBD1 (5 bases). The CDR3 contains 16 residues. The V and J ends lost 4 bases and 7 bases respectively, with 22 bases between them. Looked up from germline, CDR1 is SGHTA and CDR2 is FQGNSA. The CDR3: CASSWTRGSLSGGYTF. The CDR3 DNA reads TGTGCCAGCAGCTGGACAAGGGGTTCGTTGTCGGGTGGCTACACCTTC. Full variable domain (remainder filled in from reference TRBV7-2 and TRBJ1-2): GAGVSQSPSNKVTEKGKDVELRCDPISGHTALYWYRQSLGQGLEFLIYFQGNSAPDKSGLPSDRFSAERTGGSVSTLTIQRTQQEDSAVYLCASSWTRGSLSGGYTFGSGTRLTVV.

The chain has TRBV20-1 and TRBJ1-1; TRBD1 might be the D (5 bases). CDR3 length: 13 amino acids. The ends were cut back, 3 bases at V and 1 base at J, with 9 bases in the middle. The germline V gene has CDR1 DFQATT and CDR2 SNEGSKA (reference sequence). The CDR3 region has the DNA TGCAGTGCTAGTTGGACACGGAACACTGAAGCTTTCTTT. Encoded protein: CSASWTRNTEAFF.

The V call is TRBV7-8, the J call TRBJ1-1; D not certain. V lost 5 bases, J lost 7 bases, and 8 bases lay in between. Germline V gene data show CDR1 as SGHVS and CDR2 as FQNEAQ. The CDR3 is 11 amino acids. CDR3 in amino acids: CASSRELEAFF. DNA of the CDR3: TGTGCCAGCAGCCGAGAACTTGAAGCTTTCTTT.

V is TRBV19 and J is TRBJ1-4; D is undetermined. The CDR3 spans 13 residues. Germline loops: CDR1 LNHDA, CDR2 SQIVND (reference sequence). V lost 7 bases, J lost 5 bases, and 11 bases lay in between. The CDR3 nucleotides read TGTGCCAGTACGCGGCAAGCAAATGAAAAACTGTTTTTT. It encodes CASTRQANEKLFF.

The gene calls are TRBV11-3 and TRBJ1-2; 9 bases agree with TRBD1. Germline loops: CDR1 SGHNT, CDR2 YENEEA. The ends lost 5 bases at V and 2 bases at J; junction bases unmatched: 3. This CDR3 has 14 amino acids. Written as DNA, the CDR3 is TGTGCCAGCAGCCAAGGGACAGGGAACTATGGCTACACCTTC. Protein sequence: CASSQGTGNYGYTF.

The chain links TRBV7-2 to TRBJ2-2; 9 bases are shared with TRBD1. V lost 5 bases and J lost 5; bases outside the gene matches: 12. The V gene's germline CDR1 is SGHTA and CDR2 FQGNSA. The CDR3 has 17 residues. Written as DNA, the CDR3 is TGTGCCAGCAGCCTAGGGGGACAGGGTTATAGGACCGGGGAGCTGTTTTTT. Translating it yields CASSLGGQGYRTGELFF.

The chain is built from TRBV13 and TRBJ2-7, with TRBD2 matching 11 bases. V shed 5 bases and J 7 bases; nucleotides not matched to a gene: 13. The germline gives CDR1 PRHDT, CDR2 FYEKMQ (reference sequence). The CDR3 spans 16 residues. This CDR3 is CASSTGTSGQRAEQYF. The CDR3 region has the DNA TGTGCCAGCAGCACCGGGACTAGCGGTCAGAGGGCGGAGCAGTACTTC.

V gene TRBV4-1 combines with J gene TRBJ2-1; 7 positions match TRBD2. CDR1 MGHRA and CDR2 YSYEKL come from the germline V gene. The CDR3 runs to 18 residues. Unmatched junction bases numbered 13, after V lost 3 bases and J lost 2 bases. The CDR3 spells CASSHPRSKSGTYNEQFF. CDR3 bases: TGCGCCAGCAGCCACCCAAGGAGTAAAAGCGGGACCTACAATGAGCAGTTCTTC.

The chain couples TRBV5-5 to TRBJ1-1, with 7 positions matching TRBD1. The V gene's germline CDR1 is SGHKS and CDR2 YYEKEE (reference sequence). V dropped 0 bases and J dropped 4; count of bases not matched to a gene: 3. CDR3 size: 14 residues. CDR3 coding DNA: TGTGCCAGCAGCTTGGAGGGGGCCCTCACTGAAGCTTTCTTT. Translation: CASSLEGALTEAFF.